This entry features one TCR beta chain sequence. There are 13 residues in the CDR3. Germline V gene data show CDR1 as KGHSH and CDR2 as LQKENI. V lost 3 bases and J lost 5, with 11 bases in between. The data stem from a study of Ad26.COV2.S vaccination and SARS-CoV-2 variants. Method: immunoSEQ multiplex PCR; TCRdb's copy keeps in-frame clones and lacks some. The table includes approximately 400,000 clones, 92% detected once. The chain recombines TRBV18 with TRBJ2-7, with D uncertain. The origin of this receptor is a human donor who had recovered from COVID-19. This specimen consisted of peripheral blood, obtained after recovery from COVID-19. This CDR3 is CASSPDAPNEQYF. The CDR3 DNA is TGTGCCAGCTCACCCGACGCTCCTAACGAGCAGTACTTC.